Below, 26 T cell receptor beta chains from the same sample are listed, as sequenced in a study of CD8+ T cells in alopecia areata. TCR sequencing used cDNA made by reverse transcription of extracted RNA. Only in-frame clones appear in the TCRdb table, and some are missing; sequencing was by immunoSEQ multiplex PCR. The sample has 100,000 to 150,000 clones, about 61% seen once. Material: CD4+ T cells sorted from blood. The receptors come from a human donor in good health.

This clone was observed a single time. The chain couples TRBV4-2 to TRBJ2-5; D uncertain. The ends were cut back, 0 bases at V and 6 bases at J, with 5 bases in the middle. Germline loops: CDR1 LGHNA, CDR2 YNFKEQ. The CDR3 covers 12 residues. CDR3 coding DNA: TGTGCCAGCAGCCAAGATCAGCAGACCCAGTACTTC. The encoded protein is CASSQDQQTQYF.

V and J are TRBV19 and TRBJ2-2; 7 bases fit TRBD1. Germline CDR1 is LNHDA and CDR2 is SQIVND (reference sequence). CDR3 length: 13 amino acids. J was trimmed by 3 bases and V by 6 bases; bases with no gene match: 1. The CDR3 sequence: CASRRGHTGELFF. As DNA, the CDR3 is TGTGCCAGTAGAAGGGGGCACACCGGGGAGCTGTTTTTT. Complete variable domain (other parts from reference TRBV19 and TRBJ2-2): DGGITQSPKYLFRKEGQNVTLSCEQNLNHDAMYWYRQDPGQGLRLIYYSQIVNDFQKGDIAEGYSVSREKKESFPLTVTSAQKNPTAFYLCASRRGHTGELFFGEGSRLTVL.

The V call is TRBV5-4, the J call TRBJ1-3, with D possibly TRBD1 on 5 matching bases. Germline V gene lookup returns CDR1 SGHNT and CDR2 YYREEE (reference sequence). V was cut by 4 bases and J by 0 bases, with 11 bases left in between. This CDR3 has 15 amino acids. The CDR3 DNA reads as TGTGCCAGCAGCACGGACATAATCTCTGGAAACACCATATATTTT. Its protein product is CASSTDIISGNTIYF. Filled out from reference TRBV5-4 and TRBJ1-3, the complete variable domain reads ETGVTQSPTHLIKTRGQQVTLRCSSQSGHNTVSWYQQALGQGPQFIFQYYREEENGRGNFPPRFSGLQFPNYSSELNVNALELDDSALYLCASSTDIISGNTIYFGEGSWLTVV.

This clone is a singleton in its sample. Written as DNA, the CDR3 is TGTGCCAGTCAGCTACAGGGGAGTTCTAACGAGCAGTACTTC. Amino acids: CASQLQGSSNEQYF. This rearrangement joins TRBV2 to TRBJ2-7; 7 bases are a match to TRBD1. The germline V gene has CDR1 SNHLY and CDR2 FYNNEI. Trimming at V came to 9 bases and at J to 5 bases, leaving 13 bases not matched to a gene. The CDR3 spans 14 residues.

The chain is built from TRBV27 and TRBJ1-1, with a possible D match to TRBD1 (5 bases). Germline CDR1 reads MNHEY; CDR2 reads SMNVEV (reference sequence). CDR3 length: 15 residues. V dropped 2 bases and J dropped 4 bases, with 14 bases sitting between them. The CDR3 region has the DNA TGTGCCAGCAGTTTACGTCCAGGGAGAGGCACTGAAGCTTTCTTT. Translating it yields CASSLRPGRGTEAFF.

This chain links TRBV5-1 with TRBJ1-6; D gene uncertain. Trimming stripped 4 bases from V and 9 bases from J, with 20 bases between. The CDR3 extends over 16 amino acids. Germline CDR1 and CDR2: SGHRS and YFSETQ. The CDR3 DNA reads TGCGCCAGCAGCCCGGAAGGGCCAAAACGGGGTTCACCCCTCCACTTT. It yields the protein CASSPEGPKRGSPLHF. Using reference TRBV5-1 and TRBJ1-6 for the parts outside the CDR3, the full variable domain is KAGVTQTPRYLIKTRGQQVTLSCSPISGHRSVSWYQQTPGQGLQFLFEYFSETQRNKGNFPGRFSGRQFSNSRSEMNVSTLELGDSALYLCASSPEGPKRGSPLHFGNGTRLTVT.

The CDR3 DNA sequence: TGTGCCTTCACCCAGGGGCGGCGAGAGACCCAGTACTTC. Translating it yields CAFTQGRRETQYF. The chain is built from TRBV30 and TRBJ2-5, with D maybe TRBD1 (6 bases). The CDR3 has 13 amino acids. Germline V gene sequence: CDR1 GTSNPN, CDR2 SVGIG (reference sequence). Trimming shortened V by 7 bases and J by 4 bases, and 16 bases separated the two germline ends.

In this sample, this clone turned up a few times. The rearrangement joins TRBV4-1 to TRBJ1-2; weak D call: TRBD1 (5 bases). Germline CDR1 reads MGHRA; CDR2 reads YSYEKL. Between the trimmed V and J ends, which lost 3 bases and 10 bases, there was a span of 21 bases. CDR3 length: 15 residues. Written as DNA, the CDR3 is TGCGCCAGCAGCCAGAGTTTCCAGGGTCCGTGGTCCTACACCTTC. Translation gives CASSQSFQGPWSYTF.

The V gene is TRBV6-6, the J gene TRBJ2-5; D possibly corresponds to TRBD1 (6 bases). CDR1 and CDR2 from the germline V gene are MNHNY and SVGAGI (reference sequence). This CDR3 comprises 14 residues. V was shortened by 5 bases and J by 4 bases, with 14 bases between the two germline ends. The CDR3 DNA reads as TGTGCCAGCAGTCCCTCTGGGGGCGGAGAGACCCAGTACTTC. Translation gives CASSPSGGGETQYF.

The CDR3 region is CASTSGGYTF. CDR3 bases: TGTGCCAGCACCTCAGGTGGCTACACCTTC. The chain employs TRBV2 and TRBJ1-2; D remains ambiguous. V was trimmed by 7 bases and J by 7 bases, leaving 7 bases between them. The CDR3 spans 10 residues. Germline assignment: CDR1 SNHLY and CDR2 FYNNEI.

The chain carries TRBV4-1 and TRBJ1-4, with D unresolved. Germline CDR1 is MGHRA and CDR2 is YSYEKL. The V end was cut by 3 bases, the J end by 6 bases, with 17 bases between. The CDR3 loop spans 16 amino acids. DNA for the CDR3: TGCGCCAGCAGCCACCCGGCCGGGCCGAGGGATGAAAAACTGTTTTTT. Translated, it gives CASSHPAGPRDEKLFF.

The chain employs TRBV15 and TRBJ1-5; tentative D call: TRBD1 (5 bases). V was shortened by 5 bases and J by 2 bases, with 13 bases between the two germline ends. Germline assignment: CDR1 LNHNV and CDR2 YYDKDF (reference sequence). This CDR3 has 15 amino acids. This CDR3 is CATSWGPGGNQPQHF. The CDR3 nucleotides read TGTGCCACCAGCTGGGGCCCCGGGGGCAATCAGCCCCAGCATTTT.

The chain has TRBV7-3 and TRBJ2-3; D unresolved. From germline, CDR1 is SGHTA and CDR2 FQGTGA. This CDR3 contains 15 residues. V was trimmed by 2 bases and J by 2 bases, leaving 11 bases between them. In DNA, the CDR3 is TGTGCCAGCAGCTTATCTTCTACCAACACAGATACGCAGTATTTT. Its protein is CASSLSSTNTDTQYF.

Written as DNA, the CDR3 is TGTGCCAGCAGCGGCAGGACTTACAACTATGGCTACACCTTC. It is translated as CASSGRTYNYGYTF. The chain joins TRBV25-1 to TRBJ1-2; D ambiguous. V was pared by 6 bases and J by 2 bases, with 13 bases between. The CDR3 covers 14 residues. Germline CDR1 and CDR2: MGHDK and SYGVNS.

A few counts support this clone. The rearrangement joins TRBV19 to TRBJ2-7; TRBD1 matches 7 bases. Germline values: CDR1 LNHDA, CDR2 SQIVND (reference sequence). V trimming: 6 bases; J trimming: 3 bases; junction bases outside the gene matches: 5. The CDR3 sequence is 13 residues long. CDR3 nucleotide sequence: TGTGCCAGTAGCCACAGGGGAGACTACGAGCAGTACTTC. It yields the protein CASSHRGDYEQYF.

The gene calls are TRBV6-6 and TRBJ2-5; no clear D gene. Germline CDR1 is MNHNY and CDR2 is SVGAGI (reference sequence). The CDR3 loop spans 15 amino acids. V lost 0 bases to trimming and J lost 3 bases, with 11 bases between them. CDR3 DNA: TGTGCCAGCAGTTACTCGATGGCAACAGAAGAGACCCAGTACTTC. This codes for CASSYSMATEETQYF.

This clone was counted only a few times. DNA for the CDR3: TGTGCCAGCAGCCGACAGGGTGGGGACACTGAAGCTTTCTTT. It specifies CASSRQGGDTEAFF. The chain employs TRBV7-2 and TRBJ1-1; 7 positions agree with TRBD1. Per germline, CDR1 SGHTA and CDR2 FQGNSA. CDR3 length: 14 residues. The J segment lost 3 bases and the V segment lost 5 bases, leaving 6 bases of the junction unmatched.

The chain employs TRBV5-1 and TRBJ1-2; TRBD1 aligns across 7 bases. Germline values: CDR1 SGHRS, CDR2 YFSETQ. The CDR3 consists of 14 residues. Trimming removed 3 bases from V and 4 bases from J; junction bases left unmatched: 6. CDR3 residues: CASSSGTETYGYTF. In DNA form, the CDR3 reads TGCGCCAGCAGCTCCGGGACAGAGACCTATGGCTACACCTTC.

This sequence joins TRBV30 and TRBJ2-5; D is unresolved. With 2 bases removed from V and 5 bases from J, the gap between germline ends came to 9 bases. CDR3 length equals 12 residues. Germline V gene sequence: CDR1 GTSNPN, CDR2 SVGIG (reference sequence). For the CDR3, the DNA is TGTGCCTGGAGTCCTATTCCTGAGACCCAGTACTTC. Its protein is CAWSPIPETQYF. The full variable domain, rest sourced from reference TRBV30 and TRBJ2-5, is SQTIHQWPATLVQPVGSPLSLECTVEGTSNPNLYWYRQAAGRGLQLLFYSVGIGQISSEVPQNLSASRPQDRQFILSSKKLLLSDSGFYLCAWSPIPETQYFGPGTRLLVL.

This rearrangement joins TRBV5-1 to TRBJ1-4; D is ambiguous. Trimming removed 0 bases at V and 8 bases at J, with 14 bases between. The V gene's germline CDR1 is SGHRS and CDR2 YFSETQ. CDR3 length: 15 amino acids. The CDR3 DNA reads TGCGCCAGCAGCTTGGTAGCCGGGATAAAGGAAAAACTGTTTTTT. Encoded protein: CASSLVAGIKEKLFF.

V gene TRBV6-5 combines with J gene TRBJ1-2; D not resolved. The CDR3 is 16 amino acids. V lost 0 bases to trimming and J lost 0 bases, with 11 bases between them. Germline CDR1 MNHEY, CDR2 SVGAGI. The CDR3 DNA follows: TGTGCCAGCAGTTACTCGAATCTGGCTCCTAACTATGGCTACACCTTC. It is translated as CASSYSNLAPNYGYTF.

This chain connects TRBV30 to TRBJ2-4; D call uncertain. Trimming removed 4 bases at V and 0 bases at J, with 7 bases between. This CDR3 is built from 13 residues. Germline V gene sequence: CDR1 GTSNPN, CDR2 SVGIG (reference sequence). CDR3 region: CAWNDGAKNIQYF. CDR3 nucleotides: TGTGCCTGGAACGACGGAGCCAAAAACATTCAGTACTTC.

The rearrangement uses TRBV29-1 and TRBJ2-5, with 11 bases matching TRBD1. The CDR3 is made up of 15 amino acids. Germline trimming cut 4 bases from V and 5 bases from J; bases unmatched to any gene: 9. Germline V gene lookup returns CDR1 SQVTM and CDR2 ANQGSEA. This CDR3 is CSVVRTGGRVETQYF. The CDR3 DNA follows: TGCAGCGTTGTCAGGACAGGGGGCCGGGTTGAGACCCAGTACTTC. Variable domain in full (rest from reference TRBV29-1 and TRBJ2-5): SAVISQKPSRDICQRGTSLTIQCQVDSQVTMMFWYRQQPGQSLTLIATANQGSEATYESGFVIDKFPISRPNLTFSTLTVSNMSPEDSSIYLCSVVRTGGRVETQYFGPGTRLLVL.

The chain employs TRBV18 and TRBJ2-1; no clear D gene. Germline V gene data show CDR1 as KGHSH and CDR2 as LQKENI. The CDR3 extends over 12 amino acids. V was cut by 3 bases and J by 15 bases, with 15 bases left in between. As DNA, the CDR3 is TGTGCCAGCTCACCTTTTGGGAATGAGTTGTTCTTC. As protein: CASSPFGNELFF.

This chain uses TRBV6-5 with TRBJ2-6; TRBD1 aligns across 8 bases. This CDR3 region has 14 residues. J was trimmed by 2 bases and V by 6 bases; bases with no gene match: 0. Germline CDR1 and CDR2: MNHEY and SVGAGI. CDR3 region: CASRTGAGANVLTF. The CDR3 coding sequence is TGTGCCAGCAGGACAGGGGCTGGGGCCAACGTCCTGACTTTC.

The rearrangement joins TRBV13 to TRBJ1-1, with D unclear. The V gene lost 3 bases and the J gene lost 3 bases, with 14 bases spanning the gap. CDR3 length: 15 amino acids. Germline V gene data show CDR1 as PRHDT and CDR2 as FYEKMQ (reference sequence). In DNA, the CDR3 is TGTGCCAGCAGCTTTCAAACGTATGCGGACACTGAAGCTTTCTTT. Amino acids: CASSFQTYADTEAFF.